This T cell receptor beta chain was captured in a study of CD8 T cells in Susac syndrome. This CDR3 spans 13 amino acids. Trimming pared 11 bases from V and 1 base from J, leaving 13 bases between. The germline CDR1 and CDR2 sequences are MGHDK and SYGVNS. Reverse transcription used 0.5 to 1 ug RNA and random hexamers. TCRdb independently ran MiXCR on the immunoSEQ multiplex PCR reads; one entry per CDR3 protein. The sample records 140,000 or so distinct CDR3 sequences, approximately 94% being singletons. This clonotype was seen only once. This chain connects TRBV25-1 to TRBJ2-3; a possible D gene is TRBD2 (7 bases). Sequencing was carried out using CD4+ T cells from PBMCs. The TCR originated in a human donor in good health. DNA of the CDR3: TGTGCCGGGGGGGGGCAGGGCACAGATACGCAGTATTTT. As protein: CAGGGQGTDTQYF.